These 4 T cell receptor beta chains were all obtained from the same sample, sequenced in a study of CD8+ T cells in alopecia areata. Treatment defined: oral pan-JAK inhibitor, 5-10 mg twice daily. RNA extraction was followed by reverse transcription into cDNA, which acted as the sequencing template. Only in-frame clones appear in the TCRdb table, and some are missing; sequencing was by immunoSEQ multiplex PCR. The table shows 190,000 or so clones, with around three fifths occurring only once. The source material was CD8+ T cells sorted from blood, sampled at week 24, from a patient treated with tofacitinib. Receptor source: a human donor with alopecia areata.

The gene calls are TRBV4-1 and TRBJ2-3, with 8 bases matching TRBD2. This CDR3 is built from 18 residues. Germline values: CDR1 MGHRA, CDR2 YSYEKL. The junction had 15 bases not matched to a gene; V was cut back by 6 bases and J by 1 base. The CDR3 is CASRNSGAGGIGTDTQYF. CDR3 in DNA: TGCGCCAGCAGGAACAGTGGGGCGGGGGGCATCGGCACAGATACGCAGTATTTT.

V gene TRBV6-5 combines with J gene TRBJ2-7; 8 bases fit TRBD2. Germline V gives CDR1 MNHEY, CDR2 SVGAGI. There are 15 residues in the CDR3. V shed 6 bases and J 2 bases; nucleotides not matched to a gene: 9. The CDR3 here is CASSGGLADTYEQYF. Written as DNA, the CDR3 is TGTGCCAGCAGCGGAGGACTAGCCGACACCTACGAGCAGTACTTC.

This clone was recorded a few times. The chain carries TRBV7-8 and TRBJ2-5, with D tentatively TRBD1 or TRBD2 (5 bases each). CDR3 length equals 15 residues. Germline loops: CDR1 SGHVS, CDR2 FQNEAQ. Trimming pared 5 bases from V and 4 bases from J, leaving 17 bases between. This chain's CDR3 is CASSPEEVGGETQYF. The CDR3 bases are TGTGCCAGCAGCCCAGAGGAGGTTGGGGGAGAGACCCAGTACTTC.

The CDR3 here is CAISESSLGSPLHF. The CDR3 DNA reads as TGTGCCATCAGTGAGTCGAGTCTTGGTTCACCCCTCCACTTT. This chain joins TRBV10-3 and TRBJ1-6, with D uncertain. The CDR3 runs to 14 residues. V gave up 0 bases and J gave up 9 bases, with 9 bases separating them. Germline CDR1 reads ENHRY; CDR2 reads SYGVKD.